These 25 T cell receptor beta chains were sequenced from one sample in a study of CXCR3-negative and CXCR3-positive naive CD8 T cells. The libraries of TRB cDNA were constructed through 5' RACE using UMI labels. Reanalyzing the 5' RACE reads, TCRdb keeps one entry per CDR3 protein, without DNA. With around 150,000 distinct CDR3 sequences in the sample, the ten largest clones hold 0.4% to 0.5%. Their recognized antigens are unknown. Study observations and caveats: CXCR3-expressing naive cells carried TRB CDR3s more hydrophobic than those of CXCR3-negative naive cells.

The sample was naive CXCR3+ CD8+ T cells from blood. As for subset: CD45RO-CCR7+CD27+CD95- naive CD8+ T cells expressing CXCR3 (TNR3+). These receptors came from a human donor in good health. Some clones in this sample may be carry-over from other donors' samples.

The rearrangement uses TRBV29-1 and TRBJ2-7. The CDR3 is 12 residues long. In germline, CDR1 is SQVTM, CDR2 ANQGSEA. The chain's CDR3 is CSVVQGSYEQYF.

J is TRBJ2-1 and V is TRBV6-5; the D gene TCRdb calls, TRBD1, cannot be checked with no DNA. The germline CDR1 and CDR2 sequences are MNHEY and SVGAGI. The CDR3 extends over 13 amino acids. CDR3 amino acids: CASSYNVRDQQFF.

The rearrangement uses TRBV7-9 and TRBJ2-1; TCRdb lists TRBD2, though no DNA is available to test this call. Germline CDR1 is SEHNR and CDR2 is FQNEAQ (reference sequence). The CDR3 length is 17 residues. The CDR3 spells CASRDGAGGDSYNEQFF. Filled out from reference TRBV7-9 and TRBJ2-1, the complete variable domain reads DTGVSQNPRHKITKRGQNVTFRCDPISEHNRLYWYRQTLGQGPEFLTYFQNEAQLEKSRLLSDRFSAERPKGSFSTLEIQRTEQGDSAMYLCASRDGAGGDSYNEQFFGPGTRLTVL.

This chain connects TRBV29-1 to TRBJ1-1. This CDR3 has 12 amino acids. CDR1 is SQVTM and CDR2 is ANQGSEA in the germline V gene. This CDR3 reads CSVGGGSTEAFF.

CDR3 loop: CASSDDSGYTF. The chain carries TRBV2 and TRBJ1-2. Germline lookup yields CDR1 SNHLY and CDR2 FYNNEI. The CDR3 totals 11 residues.

The gene calls are TRBV28 and TRBJ2-3. The CDR3 runs 14 residues. CDR1 MDHEN and CDR2 SYDVKM come from the germline V gene. The CDR3 sequence is CASSFTSSTDTQYF.

V gene TRBV15 combines with J gene TRBJ2-7; the D gene TCRdb calls, TRBD1, cannot be checked with no DNA. This CDR3 is 13 amino acids long. Germline CDR1 reads LNHNV; CDR2 reads YYDKDF (reference sequence). The CDR3 sequence is CATADRTGDEQYF.

The CDR3 is CASRTLPDGYNEPFF. The rearrangement links TRBV6-2 or TRBV6-3 to TRBJ2-1; the D call of TRBD2 rests on TCRdb alone, since no DNA is present to check it. Germline V CDR1 and CDR2: MNHEY, SVGEGT. There are 15 residues in the CDR3.

The chain combines TRBV21-1 with TRBJ2-7; TCRdb's D call of TRBD1 is untestable without DNA. TRBV21-1 is given as a pseudogene. This CDR3 has 15 amino acids. CDR3 region: CASSNPDRTIYEQYF.

The chain has TRBV5-1 and TRBJ2-7; TCRdb proposes TRBD2, but this gene call is untestable without DNA. The length of the CDR3 is 11 residues. Germline V gene lookup returns CDR1 SGHRS and CDR2 YFSETQ. CDR3 region: CASGGETEQYF.

The chain is built from TRBV20-1 and TRBJ2-7; TCRdb proposes TRBD1, but this gene call is untestable without DNA. Germline V lookup: CDR1 DFQATT, CDR2 SNEGSKA (reference sequence). The CDR3 extends over 15 amino acids. The CDR3: CSATPPEGDSYEQYF.

This chain uses TRBV6-1 with TRBJ2-1; there is no DNA to check the TCRdb D call of TRBD2. CDR1 and CDR2 (germline): MNHNS, SASEGT. This CDR3 has 16 residues. The CDR3 is CASSEVMDYLVDEQFF.

V and J are TRBV28 and TRBJ2-2; the D call from TCRdb, TRBD1, cannot be confirmed without DNA. Germline V gene data show CDR1 as MDHEN and CDR2 as SYDVKM. CDR3 length equals 15 residues. Here the CDR3 reads CASSLGQPNTGELFF.

V is TRBV29-1 and J is TRBJ2-1; TCRdb's D call, TRBD1, is unchecked because there is no DNA. The CDR3 contains 13 residues. From germline, CDR1 is SQVTM and CDR2 ANQGSEA. The CDR3 spells CSATGTDYNEQFF.

V usage is TRBV7-8 and J usage is TRBJ2-5; TCRdb gives TRBD2 as the D gene, but with no DNA this cannot be confirmed. Germline V gives CDR1 SGHVS, CDR2 FQNEAQ. The CDR3 is 13 amino acids. The CDR3: CVSTSGRGETQYF.

The gene calls are TRBV10-3 and TRBJ2-7. The germline V gene encodes CDR1 ENHRY and CDR2 SYGVKD. This CDR3 region has 15 residues. CDR3 amino acids: CAISVTSRNDYEQYF.

V is TRBV28 and J is TRBJ2-7; TCRdb lists TRBD1, though no DNA is available to test this call. CDR3 size: 13 residues. The germline gives CDR1 MDHEN, CDR2 SYDVKM. The CDR3 is CAITGTDAWEQYF. The full variable domain, with the rest looked up from reference TRBV28 and TRBJ2-7, is DVKVTQSSRYLVKRTGEKVFLECVQDMDHENMFWYRQDPGLGLRLIYFSYDVKMKEKGDIPEGYSVSREKKERFSLILESASTNQTSMYLCAITGTDAWEQYFGPGTRLTVT.

The CDR3 is CASSLIGSTYEQYF. This rearrangement joins TRBV28 to TRBJ2-7. Germline CDR1 is MDHEN and CDR2 is SYDVKM. This CDR3 is 14 amino acids long.

The chain joins TRBV5-6 to TRBJ2-7. The CDR3 runs to 15 residues. CDR1 is SGHDT, CDR2 YYEEEE, per germline. CDR3 residues: CASSLAEPNSYEQYF.

V usage is TRBV4-1 and J usage is TRBJ2-5; TCRdb reports TRBD1, a call that lacks DNA to check it against. The V gene's germline CDR1 is MGHRA and CDR2 YSYEKL. The CDR3 extends over 15 amino acids. The CDR3 sequence is CASSQSRGGRETQYF.

The J gene is TRBJ2-7, the V gene TRBV7-9. The CDR3 runs 12 residues. Germline lookup yields CDR1 SEHNR and CDR2 FQNEAQ (reference sequence). The CDR3 protein is CASSLPTGEQYF. Full variable domain (remainder filled in from reference TRBV7-9 and TRBJ2-7): DTGVSQNPRHKITKRGQNVTFRCDPISEHNRLYWYRQTLGQGPEFLTYFQNEAQLEKSRLLSDRFSAERPKGSFSTLEIQRTEQGDSAMYLCASSLPTGEQYFGPGTRLTVT.

The V and J genes are TRBV7-9 and TRBJ1-2; TCRdb picks TRBD1, but there is no DNA to check that call. The CDR3 spans 13 residues. Germline assignment: CDR1 SEHNR and CDR2 FQNEAQ (reference sequence). The CDR3 region is CASSPPRDYGYTF.

The chain couples TRBV7-8 to TRBJ2-1; TCRdb designates TRBD2, a call that cannot be tested without DNA. Germline V gene sequence: CDR1 SGHVS, CDR2 FQNEAQ. The CDR3 has 18 amino acids. The CDR3 sequence: CASSHPQFGRTRGDEQFF.

The chain has TRBV7-9 and TRBJ2-1; TCRdb lists TRBD1, though no DNA is available to test this call. Germline assignment: CDR1 SEHNR and CDR2 FQNEAQ (reference sequence). This CDR3 comprises 18 residues. The CDR3 reads CASSLTANRGRLYNEQFF.

The rearrangement uses TRBV28 and TRBJ2-5; TCRdb picks TRBD1, but there is no DNA to check that call. CDR1 is MDHEN and CDR2 is SYDVKM in the germline V gene. This CDR3 region has 18 residues. The CDR3 loop is CASSLNPRDRGYQETQYF.